This section outlines one T cell receptor (beta chain) sequence together with its context. Antigen: not known. All of the isolated RNA was reverse transcribed, so expressed TCRB transcripts were sequenced. An average of around 3.4 million reads was obtained for naive, central memory and regulatory T cell samples. Here immunoSEQ multiplex PCR was the method, and the copy in TCRdb shows in-frame clones only, minus some. The sample holds hundreds of thousands of clones; 30% are singletons and the top ten take about 0.06%. CD45RO/CCR7/CD25/CD127/CD95/CD27 staining was used to isolate CD4+ naive, central memory, regulatory and stem cell-like memory cells by sorting. This entry is derived from a study of beta chain features in type 1 diabetes. As for the study in general: On cell yields, gender and age, patients and healthy donors were similar.

CDR3 size: 10 residues. Study results and caveats: Whether TCRB rearrangement is influenced by HLA type went unresolved here.

The specimen was naive CD4+ T cells from blood. The chain recombines TRBV21-1 with TRBJ2-1; no DNA check was done on the table's D call, TRBD1. TRBV21-1 represents a pseudogene. The TCR comes from a man younger than 35 in good health. The CDR3 coding sequence is TGTGCCAGCAGCAACCAGGGGTGGTTCTTC. Translating it yields CASSNQGWFF.